This T cell receptor beta chain emerged from a study of CD8 T cells in ankylosing spondylitis. A single record per CDR3 protein comes from TCRdb applying MiXCR to the 5' RACE reads. Among about 220,000 distinct CDR3 sequences listed, more than 5.5% were seen once. Whole-study results and caveats: Researchers report that disease-linked clones proved CD8+ and relatively rare in peripheral blood. Among TCR beta sequences, a motif of under ten highly homologous variants appeared characteristic of ankylosing spondylitis blood.

This clonotype was recorded at least ten times. The target antigen is unknown. This CDR3 is built from 13 residues. Germline CDR1 and CDR2: SGHKS and YYEKEE (reference sequence). The V end was cut by 4 bases, the J end by 4 bases, with 9 bases between. The clonotype was recovered from a male donor with ankylosing spondylitis. V usage is TRBV5-5 and J usage is TRBJ1-5; D unresolved. Input material: blood, either unsorted or a sorted T cell fraction (not recorded which). The CDR3 loop is CASSRTWNQPQHF. CDR3 in DNA: TGTGCCAGCAGCCGGACCTGGAATCAGCCCCAGCATTTT. Drawing the rest from reference TRBV5-5 and TRBJ1-5, the complete variable domain is DAGVTQSPTHLIKTRGQQVTLRCSPISGHKSVSWYQQVLGQGPQFIFQYYEKEERGRGNFPDRFSARQFPNYSSELNVNALLLGDSALYLCASSRTWNQPQHFGDGTRLSIL.